What follows are 8 T cell receptor beta chains derived from one specimen sequenced in a study of CD8 T cells in ankylosing spondylitis. TCRdb recomputed calls from the 5' RACE reads with MiXCR, one row per CDR3 protein. The table includes about 450,000 distinct CDR3 sequences, 25% to 30% detected once. These TCRs are of unknown antigen specificity. Study outcomes and limitations: A TCR beta motif of about eight highly homologous variants seemed to mark ankylosing spondylitis blood.

The specimen was blood, either unsorted or a sorted T cell fraction (not recorded which). Every receptor here comes from a male donor with ankylosing spondylitis.

This clonotype has at least ten counts. The rearrangement uses TRBV20-1 and TRBJ2-5; 12 bases line up with TRBD2. The CDR3 loop spans 15 amino acids. V was clipped by 5 bases and J by 5 bases; unmatched bases: 9. Per germline, CDR1 DFQATT and CDR2 SNEGSKA (reference sequence). This CDR3 is CSAPPRLAGVETQYF. The CDR3 nucleotides read TGCAGTGCTCCACCCCGACTAGCGGGAGTTGAGACCCAGTACTTC.

There are a few counts of this clonotype. J is TRBJ2-7 and V is TRBV18; D is unclear. The CDR3 sequence is 13 residues long. Germline-derived CDR1 and CDR2 are KGHSH and LQKENI. The ends were cut back, 3 bases at V and 4 bases at J, with 10 bases in the middle. In DNA, the CDR3 is TGTGCCAGCTCACCTTTTGAAGGGTACGAGCAGTACGTC. Encoded protein: CASSPFEGYEQYV.

This clonotype was found a few times. V gene TRBV28 combines with J gene TRBJ1-2, with D possibly matching TRBD1 (6 bases). CDR3 length equals 12 residues. Trimming stripped 5 bases from V and 8 bases from J, with 12 bases between. Germline V gene lookup returns CDR1 MDHEN and CDR2 SYDVKM. CDR3 amino acids: CASSRGDRGYTF. The CDR3 DNA sequence: TGTGCCAGCAGTAGGGGGGATAGGGGCTACACCTTC.

The chain uses TRBV27 and TRBJ1-2; 9 positions match TRBD1. V was pared by 4 bases and J by 7 bases, with 10 bases of the junction left unmatched. The CDR3 loop spans 15 amino acids. Germline-derived CDR1 and CDR2 are MNHEY and SMNVEV (reference sequence). This CDR3 reads CASSWGQQGASGYTF. DNA for the CDR3: TGTGCCAGCAGTTGGGGACAACAGGGGGCATCTGGCTACACCTTC.

The chain carries TRBV7-9 and TRBJ1-2; D is possibly TRBD1 (6 bases). V was clipped by 3 bases and J by 4 bases, with 21 bases between them. The germline CDR1 and CDR2 sequences are SEHNR and FQNEAQ (reference sequence). The CDR3 has 17 amino acids. The CDR3 is CASSFSPAGARGYGYTF. CDR3 sequence (DNA): TGTGCCAGCAGCTTCTCCCCGGCAGGGGCTCGTGGCTATGGCTACACCTTC. The variable domain in full, with the rest retrieved from reference TRBV7-9 and TRBJ1-2, is DTGVSQNPRHKITKRGQNVTFRCDPISEHNRLYWYRQTLGQGPEFLTYFQNEAQLEKSRLLSDRFSAERPKGSFSTLEIQRTEQGDSAMYLCASSFSPAGARGYGYTFGSGTRLTVV.

The chain combines TRBV5-1 with TRBJ1-4, with 8 bases matching TRBD1. V shed 4 bases and J 6 bases; nucleotides not matched to a gene: 8. CDR3 size: 15 residues. The V gene's germline CDR1 is SGHRS and CDR2 YFSETQ. CDR3 region: CASSLGTGGDEKLFF. The CDR3 bases are TGCGCCAGCAGCCTAGGGACAGGAGGCGATGAAAAACTGTTTTTT.

This rearrangement joins TRBV29-1 to TRBJ1-1; D remains unclear. Germline V CDR1 and CDR2: SQVTM, ANQGSEA. V lost 6 bases to trimming and J lost 1 base, with 9 bases between them. CDR3 length equals 12 residues. The CDR3 sequence is CSVAKGNTEAFF. The CDR3 DNA reads TGCAGCGTAGCAAAAGGGAACACTGAAGCTTTCTTT.

This clonotype has more than one count but fewer than ten. The chain uses TRBV4-1 and TRBJ2-5; 8 bases line up with TRBD2. The V gene end was trimmed by 0 bases and the J gene end by 3 bases; junction bases not matched to a gene: 9. The length of the CDR3 is 17 residues. Germline-derived CDR1 and CDR2 are MGHRA and YSYEKL. In nucleotides, the CDR3 is TGCGCCAGCAGCCAAGATGAAATAGCGGGACGCGAAGAGACCCAGTACTTC. This codes for CASSQDEIAGREETQYF.